One and the same sample provided the 21 T cell receptor beta chains below, sequenced in a study of T cells expressing NK-cell markers. TCRdb re-analyzed the 5' RACE reads; it lists each CDR3 protein once, without DNA. Here the sample table reports 250,000 to 300,000 distinct CDR3 sequences. The sample was blood T cells: a sorted CD56 or NKG2C T cell subset, CD4+ or CD8+ T cells, or bulk PBMC T cells (not recorded which). These receptor sequences come from a woman aged 18 to 69 in good health.

The chain is built from TRBV15 and TRBJ1-5; TCRdb returns TRBD1, unconfirmable since there is no DNA. The V gene's germline CDR1 is LNHNV and CDR2 YYDKDF (reference sequence). CDR3 length: 16 residues. CDR3 in amino acids: CATSGYRGTGNQPQHF.

V usage is TRBV14 and J usage is TRBJ2-2. The CDR3 runs 16 residues. Germline V gene sequence: CDR1 SGHDN, CDR2 FVKESK. CDR3: CASSARQKSNTGELFF. The full variable domain, its missing parts supplied by reference TRBV14 and TRBJ2-2, is EAGVTQFPSHSVIEKGQTVTLRCDPISGHDNLYWYRRVMGKEIKFLLHFVKESKQDESGMPNNRFLAERTGGTYSTLKVQPAELEDSGVYFCASSARQKSNTGELFFGEGSRLTVL.

The chain carries TRBV4-3 and TRBJ2-3; without DNA, the TCRdb call of TRBD2 cannot be checked. The CDR3 contains 20 residues. Germline V gives CDR1 LGHNA, CDR2 YSLEER. CDR3 in amino acids: CASSQVLAGGRVVQADTQYF.

The chain recombines TRBV4-1 with TRBJ1-6; TCRdb gives TRBD1 as the D gene, but with no DNA this cannot be confirmed. Looked up from germline, CDR1 is MGHRA and CDR2 is YSYEKL. The CDR3 contains 18 residues. The chain's CDR3 is CASSRTLTGEVRNSPLHF.

This chain connects TRBV7-2 to TRBJ2-1. In germline, CDR1 is SGHTA, CDR2 FQGNSA. The CDR3 runs 16 residues. This CDR3 is CASRLSLASSYNEQFF.

V usage is TRBV20-1 and J usage is TRBJ1-1; TCRdb picks TRBD1, but there is no DNA to check that call. CDR3 length: 15 amino acids. Germline-derived CDR1 and CDR2 are DFQATT and SNEGSKA (reference sequence). CDR3: CSVPGQAPMNTEAFF.

The J gene is TRBJ2-3, the V gene TRBV7-2; the D call from TCRdb, TRBD1, cannot be confirmed without DNA. Germline lookup yields CDR1 SGHTA and CDR2 FQGNSA. CDR3 size: 14 residues. The chain's CDR3 is CASSFHRVTDTQYF.

The chain joins TRBV4-3 to TRBJ1-2. There are 14 residues in the CDR3. The germline V gene has CDR1 LGHNA and CDR2 YSLEER. CDR3 region: CASSQDGAVYGYTF.

This chain connects TRBV21-1 to TRBJ1-2. TRBV21-1 constitutes a pseudogene. CDR3 length equals 15 residues. This chain's CDR3 is CASSPRGISDYGYTF.

The gene calls are TRBV27 and TRBJ2-3; the D gene TCRdb calls, TRBD2, cannot be checked with no DNA. Per germline, CDR1 MNHEY and CDR2 SMNVEV (reference sequence). This CDR3 spans 12 amino acids. CDR3 protein: CASSIGAGTQYF.

The chain has TRBV18 and TRBJ2-3; TCRdb returns TRBD2, unconfirmable since there is no DNA. The CDR3 length is 14 residues. The V gene's germline CDR1 is KGHSH and CDR2 LQKENI. The CDR3 sequence is CASSPQGPPDTQYF.

The chain employs TRBV9 and TRBJ2-1; TCRdb lists TRBD2, though no DNA is available to test this call. The germline gives CDR1 SGDLS, CDR2 YYNGEE. The length of the CDR3 is 14 residues. The CDR3 reads CASSVGGKVPEQFF.

This chain joins TRBV7-3 and TRBJ1-1. The CDR3 consists of 15 residues. The germline gives CDR1 SGHTA, CDR2 FQGTGA. CDR3 in amino acids: CASSITKGGNSEAFF.

The chain combines TRBV7-2 with TRBJ2-3; the D call from TCRdb, TRBD2, cannot be confirmed without DNA. The CDR3 has 17 residues. CDR1 and CDR2 from the germline V gene are SGHTA and FQGNSA. CDR3 sequence reads: CASSLARWARELDTQYF.

The chain links TRBV11-2 to TRBJ2-2; TCRdb's D call of TRBD1 is untestable without DNA. There are 17 residues in the CDR3. Germline loops: CDR1 SGHAT, CDR2 FQNNGV. The CDR3: CASRRIGATANTGELFF. The whole variable domain, remainder taken from reference TRBV11-2 and TRBJ2-2, is EAGVAQSPRYKIIEKRQSVAFWCNPISGHATLYWYQQILGQGPKLLIQFQNNGVVDDSQLPKDRFSAERLKGVDSTLKIQPAKLEDSAVYLCASRRIGATANTGELFFGEGSRLTVL.

The rearrangement uses TRBV2 and TRBJ2-7; TCRdb's assignment of TRBD1 cannot be checked, as there is no DNA. This CDR3 spans 15 amino acids. Germline V gene sequence: CDR1 SNHLY, CDR2 FYNNEI. The CDR3 loop reads CASKFMGGQFYEQYF.

The chain joins TRBV28 to TRBJ2-5; absent DNA, TCRdb's TRBD1 call cannot be checked. CDR3 size: 14 residues. Germline CDR1 reads MDHEN; CDR2 reads SYDVKM. Here the CDR3 reads CASSSRSGRETQYF.

The chain uses TRBV28 and TRBJ2-2; TCRdb designates TRBD2, a call that cannot be tested without DNA. This CDR3 comprises 12 residues. Germline-derived CDR1 and CDR2 are MDHEN and SYDVKM. The CDR3 loop is CASSWGRWELFF.

The chain couples TRBV18 to TRBJ1-5; the D gene TCRdb calls, TRBD1, cannot be checked with no DNA. This CDR3 spans 14 amino acids. Per the germline V gene, CDR1 is KGHSH and CDR2 is LQKENI. This CDR3 is CASSPLTENQPQHF.

The rearrangement links TRBV5-1 to TRBJ2-2; with no DNA, the TCRdb D assignment of TRBD1 cannot be verified. The CDR3 is made up of 15 amino acids. The V gene's germline CDR1 is SGHRS and CDR2 YFSETQ. CDR3 region: CASSRDTPNTGELFF. The full variable domain, its missing parts supplied by reference TRBV5-1 and TRBJ2-2, is KAGVTQTPRYLIKTRGQQVTLSCSPISGHRSVSWYQQTPGQGLQFLFEYFSETQRNKGNFPGRFSGRQFSNSRSEMNVSTLELGDSALYLCASSRDTPNTGELFFGEGSRLTVL.

The chain has TRBV10-2 and TRBJ2-1; TCRdb calls TRBD2, which cannot be checked without DNA. Germline assignment: CDR1 WSHSY and CDR2 SAAADI. The CDR3 has 16 amino acids. The CDR3 is CASSEWDGRVDDEQFF.